This T cell receptor beta chain was identified during a study of early T cells in non-severe SARS-CoV-2 infection. Study-level background: Sequencing of unsorted whole blood was done on bulk RNA, leaving chains unpaired.

General observations from the study: Anti-spike CD8 responses were favored in VDJdb matching, and private and CD4 specificities were missed.

Unique molecular identifiers were attached to individual cDNA molecules. TCRdb analysed the 5' RACE reads with MiXCR anew, one entry per CDR3 protein. The sample contains approximately 69,000 distinct CDR3 sequences, over 10% of which appear only once. This clonotype was seen many times. Its antigen remains unidentified. This clonotype was obtained from an adult who was a healthcare worker with PCR-confirmed SARS-CoV-2 infection or an uninfected control (not recorded which). The sequencing used whole blood, collected at baseline.

The CDR3 loop is CASSFSAEIQPQHF. The CDR3 region has the DNA TGTGCCAGCAGTTTCTCGGCTGAAATTCAGCCCCAGCATTTT. The gene calls are TRBV12-3 or TRBV12-4 and TRBJ1-5, with D unresolved. V gave up 3 bases and J gave up 6 bases, with 12 bases separating them. The CDR3 runs 14 residues.